This paragraph reports one T cell receptor beta chain. Its recognized antigen is unknown. No quality values exist for individual bases; no much larger clone is one base distant. This record comes from a study of beta chain features in type 1 diabetes (dated by TCRdb to the late 2010s). Regarding the research as a whole: No differences in mean age, gender distribution, total cell number or subset yield were found between patients and healthy donors. Naive and central memory subsets were obtained from all 30 or so donors, but regulatory and stem cell-like memory subsets were isolated from only 8 patients and about 8 healthy donors. In the study, TCRB repertoires of sorted circulating CD4+ T cell subsets from recently diagnosed type 1 diabetes patients were compared with those of matched healthy donors. A total of approximately 100 million sorted cells were examined across all samples, and the number of cells per subset was strongly correlated with RNA yield.

Each donor gave one peripheral blood draw, approximately 120 mL on average, collected into heparinised tubes. A BD FACSAria II and a panel including CD45RO, CCR7, CD25, CD127, CD95 and CD27 were used to sort naive, central memory, regulatory and stem cell-like memory CD4+ T cells. All sorted populations exceeded 95% purity. Right away, PBMCs were isolated by Lymphoprep density gradient centrifugation and were stained directly, with no culture step. So that batch effects would be minimized, each experiment stained and sorted samples in pairs, pairing one healthy donor with one patient. The entire isolated RNA was reverse transcribed using the High Capacity cDNA Reverse Transcription Kit, and thus expressed TCRB transcripts were sequenced. Naive, central memory and regulatory T cell samples underwent deep immunoSEQ sequencing, averaging about 3.57 million total reads per sample. Sorted cells were lysed in RLT buffer and RNA was extracted with DNase-treated RNeasy Micro or Mini kits, depending on cell number. Each cell subset was processed on its own to prevent cross-contamination, while patient and healthy donor samples were processed together. The immunoSEQ multiplex PCR was used to amplify TCRB sequences from cDNA, generating 87-bp fragments that spanned the CDR3 region. Amplicons were sequenced on the Illumina HiSeq platform. Per the source publication's procedure: PCR bias was computationally corrected using synthetic template baselines, reads within Hamming distance 2 were collapsed, and singletons that could not be merged were discarded. Reads were aligned against IMGT so that V, D and J genes, CDR3 length and insertions or deletions at six rearrangement sites could be assigned. Within each subset, clonotype counts were normalized to sorted cell number, and only after that were true diversity and Gini coefficients computed with the tcR R package. Repertoire sharing was quantified using the overlap coefficient calculated on TCRB nucleotide sequences. Out-of-frame TCRB sequences from naive cells were analyzed to stand in for the pre-selection repertoire. This is the immuneACCESS table as TCRdb keeps it, with only in-frame sequences that have V and J called. A part of the clones is gone; compared with another copy, unresolved V genes explain less than half, and the rest is unexplained. The V and J calls and clone size come from that table; D and trimming were worked out from the DNA. The sample records 150,000 to 200,000 clones, over 55% of which are singletons. The biggest ten clones account for 0.08% to 0.1% of the sample.

Deletion took 7 bases off V and 1 base off J, with a span of 4 bases between the germline ends. Counted from cysteine to phenylalanine, this CDR3 has 10 amino acids. Left in the record is the CDR3 DNA by itself, 30 bases read in frame from the first base. CDR1 and CDR2, looked up from the germline V gene, are SQVTM and ANQGSEA. Points the paper makes about the study in general: Only small numbers of individuals were included in the HLA sub-analyses, which left unresolved whether HLA type had any influence on TCRB rearrangement. Shorter templates might be favored by PCR, yet because patient and control samples were amplified and corrected together, any such skew would affect both groups equally. Patients with type 1 diabetes made fewer insertions and deleted more nucleotides at VDJ recombination sites, implying thymic rearrangement abnormalities. Because cDNA was sequenced instead of genomic DNA, activated cells with high expression could be over-represented, although the groups did not differ in activation or CD3 levels. Naive, central memory and regulatory TCRB repertoires appeared more similar among patients than among healthy donors. In all four CD4+ subsets, TCRB CDR3 length was moderately but significantly shorter in type 1 diabetes patients.

The receptor's source is a man younger than 45 with type 1 diabetes. The specimen sequenced was naive CD4+ T cells from blood. The cell subset or site label here, explained by the study, means: true naive CD4+ T cells. The rearrangement combines TRBV29-1 with TRBJ2-5, with no reliable assignment of the D segment. The CDR3 region reads CSALQETQYF. The DNA sequence follows: TGCAGCGCGCTCCAAGAGACCCAGTACTTC.